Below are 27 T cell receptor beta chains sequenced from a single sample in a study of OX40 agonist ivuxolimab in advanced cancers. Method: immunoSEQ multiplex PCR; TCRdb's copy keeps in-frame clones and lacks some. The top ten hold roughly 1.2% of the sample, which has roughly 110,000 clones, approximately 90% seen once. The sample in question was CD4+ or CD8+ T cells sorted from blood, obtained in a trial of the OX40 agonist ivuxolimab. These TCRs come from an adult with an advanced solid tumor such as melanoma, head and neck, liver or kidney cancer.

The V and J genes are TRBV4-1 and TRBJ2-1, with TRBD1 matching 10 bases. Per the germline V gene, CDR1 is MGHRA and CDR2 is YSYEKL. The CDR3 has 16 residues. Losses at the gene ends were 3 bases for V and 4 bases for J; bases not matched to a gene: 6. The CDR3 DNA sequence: TGCGCCAGCAGCCAGGGGGACAGGGGAGGGTACAATGAGCAGTTCTTC. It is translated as CASSQGDRGGYNEQFF.

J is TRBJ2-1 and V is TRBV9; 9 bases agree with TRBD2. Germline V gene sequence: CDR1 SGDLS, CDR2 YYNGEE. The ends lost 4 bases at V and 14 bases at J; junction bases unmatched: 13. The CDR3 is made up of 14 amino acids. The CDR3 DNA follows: TGTGCCAGCAGCACACCCGGGACTAGCCGCGGGGAGTTCTTC. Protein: CASSTPGTSRGEFF.

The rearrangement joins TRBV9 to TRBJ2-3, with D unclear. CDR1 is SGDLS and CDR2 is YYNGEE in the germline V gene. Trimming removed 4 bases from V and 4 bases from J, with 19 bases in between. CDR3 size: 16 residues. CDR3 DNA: TGTGCCAGCAGCCTCAGGTCCAGGATGAGGTCAGATACGCAGTATTTT. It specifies CASSLRSRMRSDTQYF.

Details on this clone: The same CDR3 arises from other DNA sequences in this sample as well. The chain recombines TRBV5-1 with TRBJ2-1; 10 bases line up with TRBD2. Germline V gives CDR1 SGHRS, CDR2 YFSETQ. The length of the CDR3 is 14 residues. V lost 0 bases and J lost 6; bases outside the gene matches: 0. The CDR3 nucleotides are TGCGCCAGCAGCTTGGCTAGCGGGGGCAATGAGCAGTTCTTC. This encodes CASSLASGGNEQFF.

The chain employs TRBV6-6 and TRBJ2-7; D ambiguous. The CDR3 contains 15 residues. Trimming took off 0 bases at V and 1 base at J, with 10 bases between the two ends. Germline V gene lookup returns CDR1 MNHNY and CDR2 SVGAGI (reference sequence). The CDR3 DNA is TGTGCCAGCAGTTACTCTCTAAGCATGTCCTACGAGCAGTACTTC. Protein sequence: CASSYSLSMSYEQYF.

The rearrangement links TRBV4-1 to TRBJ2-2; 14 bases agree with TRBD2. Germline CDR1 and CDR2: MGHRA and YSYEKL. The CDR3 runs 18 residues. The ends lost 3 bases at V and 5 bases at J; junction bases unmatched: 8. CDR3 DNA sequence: TGCGCCAGCAGCCAGACCGGGACTAGCGGGAGAGGGACCGGGGAGCTGTTTTTT. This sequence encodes CASSQTGTSGRGTGELFF.

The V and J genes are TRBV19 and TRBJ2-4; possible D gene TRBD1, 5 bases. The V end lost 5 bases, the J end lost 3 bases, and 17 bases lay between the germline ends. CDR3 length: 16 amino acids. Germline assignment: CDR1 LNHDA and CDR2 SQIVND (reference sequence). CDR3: CASSPRTSADKNIQYF. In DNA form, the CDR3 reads TGTGCCAGTAGTCCCAGGACATCGGCAGACAAAAACATTCAGTACTTC.

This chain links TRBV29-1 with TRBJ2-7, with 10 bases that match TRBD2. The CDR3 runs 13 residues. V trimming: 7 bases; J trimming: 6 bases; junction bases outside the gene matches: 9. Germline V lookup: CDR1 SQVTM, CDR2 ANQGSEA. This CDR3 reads CSAASGRDGEQYF. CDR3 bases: TGCAGCGCAGCAAGCGGGAGGGACGGCGAGCAGTACTTC.

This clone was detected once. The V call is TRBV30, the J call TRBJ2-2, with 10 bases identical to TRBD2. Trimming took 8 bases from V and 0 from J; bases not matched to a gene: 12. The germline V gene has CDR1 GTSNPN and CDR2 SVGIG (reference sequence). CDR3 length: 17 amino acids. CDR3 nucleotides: TGTGCCGTCCCGGGACTAGCGAGTTGGACGAACACCGGGGAGCTGTTTTTT. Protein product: CAVPGLASWTNTGELFF.

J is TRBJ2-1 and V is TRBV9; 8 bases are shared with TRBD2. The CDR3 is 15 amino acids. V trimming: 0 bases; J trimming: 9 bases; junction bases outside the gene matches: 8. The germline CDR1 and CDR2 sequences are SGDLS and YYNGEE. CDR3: CASSVGSGGGAEQFF. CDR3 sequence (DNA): TGTGCCAGCAGCGTAGGAAGCGGGGGCGGGGCTGAGCAGTTCTTC.

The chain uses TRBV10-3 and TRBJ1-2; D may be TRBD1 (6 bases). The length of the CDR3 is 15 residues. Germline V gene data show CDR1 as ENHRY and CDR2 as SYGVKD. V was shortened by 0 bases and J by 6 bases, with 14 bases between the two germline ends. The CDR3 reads CAISESGGQWDGYTF. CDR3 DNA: TGTGCCATCAGTGAGTCGGGGGGCCAGTGGGATGGCTACACCTTC.

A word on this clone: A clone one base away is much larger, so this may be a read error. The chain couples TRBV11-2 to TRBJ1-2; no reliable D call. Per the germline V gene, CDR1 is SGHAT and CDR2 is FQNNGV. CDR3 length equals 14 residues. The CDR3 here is CASSLGSGNSGYAF. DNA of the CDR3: TGTGCCAGCAGCTTAGGATCGGGAAATAGTGGCTACGCCTTC.

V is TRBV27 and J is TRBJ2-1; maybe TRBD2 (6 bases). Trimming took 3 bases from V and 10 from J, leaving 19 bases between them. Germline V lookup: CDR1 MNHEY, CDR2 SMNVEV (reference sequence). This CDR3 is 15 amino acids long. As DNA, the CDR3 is TGTGCCAGCAGTTTCCGGGACTTAATAAGACAGGAGCAGTTCTTC. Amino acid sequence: CASSFRDLIRQEQFF.

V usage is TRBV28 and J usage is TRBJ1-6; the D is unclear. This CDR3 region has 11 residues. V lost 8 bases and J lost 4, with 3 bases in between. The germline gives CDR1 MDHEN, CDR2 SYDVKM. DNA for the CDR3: TGTGCCAGCCGTTATAATTCACCCCTCCACTTT. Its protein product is CASRYNSPLHF.

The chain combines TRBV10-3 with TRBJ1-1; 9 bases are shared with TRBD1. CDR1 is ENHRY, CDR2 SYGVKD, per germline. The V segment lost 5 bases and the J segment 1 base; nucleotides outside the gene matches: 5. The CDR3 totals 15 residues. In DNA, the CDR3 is TGTGCCATCAGTTCCGGGACAGGGAGGAACACTGAAGCTTTCTTT. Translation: CAISSGTGRNTEAFF.

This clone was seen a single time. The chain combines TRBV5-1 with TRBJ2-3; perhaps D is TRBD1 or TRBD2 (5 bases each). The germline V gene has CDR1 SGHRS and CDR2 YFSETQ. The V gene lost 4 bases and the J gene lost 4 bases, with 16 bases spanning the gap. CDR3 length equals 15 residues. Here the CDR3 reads CASSARDPRADTQYF. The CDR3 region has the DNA TGCGCCAGCAGCGCCCGGGACCCACGGGCAGATACGCAGTATTTT. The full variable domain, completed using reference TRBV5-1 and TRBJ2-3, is KAGVTQTPRYLIKTRGQQVTLSCSPISGHRSVSWYQQTPGQGLQFLFEYFSETQRNKGNFPGRFSGRQFSNSRSEMNVSTLELGDSALYLCASSARDPRADTQYFGPGTRLTVL.

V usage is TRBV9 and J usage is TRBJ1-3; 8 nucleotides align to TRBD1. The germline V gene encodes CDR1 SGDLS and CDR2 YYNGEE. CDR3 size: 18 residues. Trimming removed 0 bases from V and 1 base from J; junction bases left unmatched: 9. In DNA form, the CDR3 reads TGTGCCAGCAGCGTAGGACACGGACAGGGATCTTCTGGAAACACCATATATTTT. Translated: CASSVGHGQGSSGNTIYF.

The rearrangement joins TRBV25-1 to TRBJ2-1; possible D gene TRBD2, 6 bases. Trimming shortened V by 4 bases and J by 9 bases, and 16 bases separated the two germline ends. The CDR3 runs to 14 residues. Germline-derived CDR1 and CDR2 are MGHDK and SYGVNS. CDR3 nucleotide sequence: TGTGCCAGCAGTGGGTTAGCGGAGGGGCGTGAGCAGTTCTTC. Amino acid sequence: CASSGLAEGREQFF.

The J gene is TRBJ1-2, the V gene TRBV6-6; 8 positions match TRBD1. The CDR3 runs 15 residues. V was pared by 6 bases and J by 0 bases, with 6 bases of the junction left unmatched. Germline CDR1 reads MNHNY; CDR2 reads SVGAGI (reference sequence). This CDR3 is CASRATGAANYGYTF. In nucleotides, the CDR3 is TGTGCCAGCAGGGCGACAGGGGCTGCTAACTATGGCTACACCTTC.

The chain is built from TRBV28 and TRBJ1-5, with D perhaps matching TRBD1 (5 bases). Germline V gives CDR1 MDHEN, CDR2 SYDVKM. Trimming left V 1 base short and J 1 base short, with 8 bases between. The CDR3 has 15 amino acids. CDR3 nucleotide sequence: TGTGCCAGCAGTTTATCGCGGGGGAGCAATCAGCCCCAGCATTTT. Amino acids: CASSLSRGSNQPQHF.

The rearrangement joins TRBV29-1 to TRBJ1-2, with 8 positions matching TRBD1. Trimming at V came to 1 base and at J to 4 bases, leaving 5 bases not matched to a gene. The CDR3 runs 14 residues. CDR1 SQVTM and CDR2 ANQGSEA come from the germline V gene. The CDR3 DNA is TGCAGCGTTGAAGCCCAGGGGGCTACCTATGGCTACACCTTC. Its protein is CSVEAQGATYGYTF.

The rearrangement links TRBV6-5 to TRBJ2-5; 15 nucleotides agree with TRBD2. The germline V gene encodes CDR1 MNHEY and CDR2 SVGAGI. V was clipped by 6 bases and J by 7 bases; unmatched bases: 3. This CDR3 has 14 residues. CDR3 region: CASRGLAGGLTQYF. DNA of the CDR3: TGTGCCAGCAGGGGACTAGCGGGAGGACTGACCCAGTACTTC.

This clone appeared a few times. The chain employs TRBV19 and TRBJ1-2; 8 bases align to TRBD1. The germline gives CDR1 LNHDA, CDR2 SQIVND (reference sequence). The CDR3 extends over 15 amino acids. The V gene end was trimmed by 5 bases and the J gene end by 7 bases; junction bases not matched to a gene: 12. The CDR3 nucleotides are TGTGCCAGTAGTTTCAACAGACAGGGGTCGTCTGGCTACACCTTC. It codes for CASSFNRQGSSGYTF.

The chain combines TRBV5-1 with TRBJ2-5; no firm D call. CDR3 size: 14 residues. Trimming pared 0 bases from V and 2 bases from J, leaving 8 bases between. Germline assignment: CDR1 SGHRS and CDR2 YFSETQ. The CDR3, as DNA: TGCGCCAGCAGCTTGGTCCCGACACAAGAGACCCAGTACTTC. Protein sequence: CASSLVPTQETQYF.

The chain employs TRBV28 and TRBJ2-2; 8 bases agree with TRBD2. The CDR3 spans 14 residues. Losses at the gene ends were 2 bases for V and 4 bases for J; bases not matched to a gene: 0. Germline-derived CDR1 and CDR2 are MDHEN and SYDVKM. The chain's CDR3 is CASSLAGGTGELFF. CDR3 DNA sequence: TGTGCCAGCAGTTTAGCGGGAGGCACCGGGGAGCTGTTTTTT.

The CDR3 reads CASSALDRADGNTIYF. The CDR3 nucleotides read TGTGCCAGCAGCGCCCTCGACAGGGCGGATGGAAACACCATATATTTT. V gene TRBV9 combines with J gene TRBJ1-3; 7 bases match TRBD1. The J segment lost 3 bases and the V segment lost 3 bases, leaving 9 bases of the junction unmatched. Germline loops: CDR1 SGDLS, CDR2 YYNGEE. The CDR3 extends over 16 amino acids.

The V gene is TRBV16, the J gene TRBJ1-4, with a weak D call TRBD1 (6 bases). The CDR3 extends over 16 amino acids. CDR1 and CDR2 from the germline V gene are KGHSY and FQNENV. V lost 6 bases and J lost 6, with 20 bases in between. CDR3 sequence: CASSPGKGTRDEKLFF. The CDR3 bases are TGTGCCAGCAGTCCCGGGAAAGGGACAAGGGATGAAAAACTGTTTTTT.